A selection of T cell receptor beta chains follows, all from one sample in a study of T cell changes during pregnancy in multiple sclerosis. Libraries were prepared by immunoSEQ multiplex PCR; TCRdb keeps only in-frame clonotypes and omits some of them. This table has 30,000 to 35,000 clones, roughly 90% appearing once. The sequenced sample was CD8+ T cells from peripheral blood mononuclear cells, obtained after pregnancy. Source of these receptors: a female donor with multiple sclerosis, enrolled in a pregnancy study. The CDR3 runs from the conserved cysteine through the conserved F or W. Each record gives: V gene, J gene, D gene, clone size, CDR3 DNA, CDR3 protein. The D gene is left open where the match is weak. Clone size is shown for a subset of rows, as once, few, many or a class of expanded clone.

TRBV7-2	TRBJ2-4	TRBD1	NA	TGTGCCAGCAGCTTAGGGACAGGGGTTCAGTACTTC	CASSLGTGVQYF
TRBV13	TRBJ2-7	TRBD2	NA	TGTGCCAGCAGCCCCTACAGCGGGGGGGCTTCCTACGAGCAGTACTTC	CASSPYSGGASYEQYF
TRBV11-2	TRBJ2-7	NA	NA	TGTGCCAGCAGCTTTGGCAGCTCCTACGAGCAGTACTTC	CASSFGSSYEQYF
TRBV5-6	TRBJ1-1	NA	NA	TGTGCCAGCAGCCTGGGGACACCTACCTCGGAAGCTTTCTTT	CASSLGTPTSEAFF
TRBV16	TRBJ1-3	TRBD1	NA	TGTGCCAGCAGCCATTTTGGGACAGGGTCTGGAAACACCATATATTTT	CASSHFGTGSGNTIYF
TRBV4-3	TRBJ1-4	NA	NA	TGCGCCAGCAGCCAAGCACAGCCAACTAATGAAAAACTGTTTTTT	CASSQAQPTNEKLFF
TRBV12-5	TRBJ1-4	NA	NA	TGTGCTAGTGCCCCGGACAGCTCGGAAGAAAAACTGTTTTTT	CASAPDSSEEKLFF
TRBV25-1	TRBJ1-5	NA	once	TGTGCCAGCAGTGGTAACAGTCCCGGTCAGCCCCAGCATTTT	CASSGNSPGQPQHF
TRBV6-1	TRBJ1-5	TRBD1	NA	TGTGCCAGCAGGACAGGGACCTATAGCAATCAGCCCCAGCATTTT	CASRTGTYSNQPQHF
TRBV27	TRBJ2-7	TRBD1	NA	TGTGCCACCCAGACGCCTAAACAGGGGGCGTACGAGCAGTACTTC	CATQTPKQGAYEQYF
TRBV20-1	TRBJ1-1	NA	NA	TGCAGTTCCGGGTACACTGAAGCTTTCTTT	CSSGYTEAFF
TRBV19	TRBJ2-3	NA	once	TGTGCCAGTAGTACCCTGACAGGCTTGGGGGATACGCAGTATTTT	CASSTLTGLGDTQYF
TRBV25-1	TRBJ2-7	TRBD1	NA	TGTGCCAGCAGTGAATTTTTTAGGACAGGGGACTACGAGCAGTACTTC	CASSEFFRTGDYEQYF
TRBV4-3	TRBJ2-7	NA	NA	TGCGCCAGCAGCCAAGAGACTAGAGGCGAGCAGTACTTC	CASSQETRGEQYF
TRBV30	TRBJ1-1	NA	few	TGTGCCTGGAGTGTTACTTTTCGCGGCCTTGACACTGAAGCTTTCTTT	CAWSVTFRGLDTEAFF
TRBV7-9	TRBJ1-2	TRBD1	NA	TGTGCCAGCAGCTCAATGGACAGGGGCTACGGCTACACCTTC	CASSSMDRGYGYTF
TRBV10-3	TRBJ2-1	TRBD2	NA	TGTGCCATGTCGGGGGGGCCGGGGAATGAGCAGTTCTTC	CAMSGGPGNEQFF
TRBV4-3	TRBJ1-5	NA	NA	TGCGCCAGCAGCCAAGTGGCACAGGTCAATCAGCCCCAGCATTTT	CASSQVAQVNQPQHF
TRBV2	TRBJ1-5	TRBD1	NA	TGTGCCAGCAGTCCTACAGGGGCGGGGAGCAATCAGCCCCAGCATTTT	CASSPTGAGSNQPQHF
TRBV19	TRBJ1-1	NA	few	TGTGCCAGTAGGCGGGGGCACACTGAAGCTTTCTTT	CASRRGHTEAFF
TRBV9	TRBJ2-7	TRBD2	NA	TGTGCCAGCAGCGCATCCGGGACTAGCTCGTACGAGCAGTACTTC	CASSASGTSSYEQYF
TRBV7-9	TRBJ1-4	NA	NA	TGTGCCAGCAGCCCGCCCGGCAGGGAATATGAAAAACTGTTTTTT	CASSPPGREYEKLFF
TRBV7-2	TRBJ1-2	TRBD1	NA	TGTGCCAGCAGCTTCGGGACAGGGCAGGGCTACACCTTC	CASSFGTGQGYTF
TRBV4-2	TRBJ2-7	TRBD1	NA	TGTGCCAGCAGCCAAGGGGACAGCCCAGCGACGTACGAGCAGTACTTC	CASSQGDSPATYEQYF
TRBV12-5	TRBJ2-1	TRBD2	NA	TGTGCTAGTGGTTTTCATACCGGGACTAGTAGCAATGAGCAGTTCTTC	CASGFHTGTSSNEQFF
TRBV9	TRBJ1-6	NA	few	TGTGCCAGCAGCGTAGGAGGGAGGGTAAAGGAGAATTCACCCCTCCACTTT	CASSVGGRVKENSPLHF
TRBV27	TRBJ2-7	TRBD1	NA	TGTGCCAGCAGTTTACGGGGGCCAATCGGGACAGGGCCCTACGAGCAGTACTTC	CASSLRGPIGTGPYEQYF
TRBV4-3	TRBJ2-3	TRBD2	NA	TGCGCCAGCAGCCAAGACCCGGGGGGGAGCCCAGATACGCAGTATTTT	CASSQDPGGSPDTQYF
TRBV12-5	TRBJ1-2	NA	NA	TGTGCTAGTGGTTTGGTACTTCCCGGTGGCTACACCTTC	CASGLVLPGGYTF
TRBV28	TRBJ1-4	NA	medium-sized	TGTGCCAGCAGTCCCGACAGCGCCCCTAATGAAAAACTGTTTTTT	CASSPDSAPNEKLFF
TRBV7-2	TRBJ2-1	NA	NA	TGTGCCAGCAGCCCTGGGGGGTTTGAGCAGTTCTTC	CASSPGGFEQFF
TRBV2	TRBJ1-5	TRBD1	few	TGTGCCAGCAGTGAAGGGACAGGGGCCTATCAGCCCCAGCATTTT	CASSEGTGAYQPQHF
TRBV2	TRBJ1-6	TRBD1	NA	TGTGCCAGCAGTGTCAGGGGGCCCTCCTATAATTCACCCCTCCACTTT	CASSVRGPSYNSPLHF
TRBV7-2	TRBJ1-1	TRBD1	NA	TGTGCCAGCAGCAGAAACAGGGGTGCGAACACTGAAGCTTTCTTT	CASSRNRGANTEAFF
TRBV9	TRBJ2-1	NA	once	TGTGCCAGCACGGAGGCGGTAGGGCTAACCCACTACAATGAGCAGTTCTTC	CASTEAVGLTHYNEQFF
TRBV9	TRBJ2-1	NA	NA	TGTGCCAGCAGCTCCCTCGACTGGGACAATGAGCAGTTCTTC	CASSSLDWDNEQFF
TRBV9	TRBJ2-3	TRBD1	once	TGTGCCAGCAGCCCGTGGGACAGGCTAGCAGGGGATACGCAGTATTTT	CASSPWDRLAGDTQYF
TRBV6-1	TRBJ2-7	NA	NA	TGTGCCAGCAGTGAACGAGGCTACGAGCAGTACTTC	CASSERGYEQYF
TRBV4-1	TRBJ2-2	TRBD1	NA	TGCGCCAGCAGCCTTCTTGGACAGGAGAACACCGGGGAGCTGTTTTTT	CASSLLGQENTGELFF
TRBV13	TRBJ1-2	NA	NA	TGTGCCAGCAGCGCGCGTACGATTGATTATGGCTACACCTTC	CASSARTIDYGYTF
TRBV7-2	TRBJ2-7	NA	NA	TGTGCCAGCAGCTTTAATTACGAGCAGTACTTC	CASSFNYEQYF
TRBV7-8	TRBJ2-5	NA	NA	TGTGCCAGCAGCTTAACAAGTCCTTTAGAGACCCAGTACTTC	CASSLTSPLETQYF
TRBV23-1	TRBJ1-5	NA	NA	TGCGCCAGCAGCCCGCGGAGCAATCAGCCCCAGCATTTT	CASSPRSNQPQHF
TRBV10-3	TRBJ2-1	TRBD2	NA	TGTGCCATCAGTTTAGCGGGGGGCAACAATGAGCAGTTCTTC	CAISLAGGNNEQFF
TRBV29-1	TRBJ2-7	NA	NA	TGCAGCGTTGGGGGGGGCGCTTCCTACGAGCAGTACTTC	CSVGGGASYEQYF
TRBV19	TRBJ2-1	TRBD2	NA	TGTGCCAGTAGCGAGACTAGCGGGGGGGCTTACAATGAGCAGTTCTTC	CASSETSGGAYNEQFF
TRBV15	TRBJ1-4	TRBD1	NA	TGTGCCACCAGCAGAGATCGCCGACAGGGTCTAGACGAAAAACTGTTTTTT	CATSRDRRQGLDEKLFF
TRBV4-2	TRBJ1-5	NA	NA	TGTGCCAGCAGCCAAGATCCCCAGGGAAAGTATAGCAATCAGCCCCAGCATTTT	CASSQDPQGKYSNQPQHF
TRBV9	TRBJ2-7	NA	NA	TGTGCCAGCAGCCCTACTGGGAGCCCGGGCTACGAGCAGTACTTC	CASSPTGSPGYEQYF
TRBV29-1	TRBJ2-1	TRBD2	NA	TGCAGCGTTGAAACTAGCGAGTACAATGAGCAGTTCTTC	CSVETSEYNEQFF
TRBV5-1	TRBJ1-2	NA	NA	TGCGCCAGCAGCTTGGAGGCTATATATCGGGGTGGCAACTATGGCTACACCTTC	CASSLEAIYRGGNYGYTF
TRBV10-3	TRBJ2-7	NA	NA	TGTGCCATCAGGGACGGGGGTCTTCGGGAGCAGTACTTC	CAIRDGGLREQYF
TRBV29-1	TRBJ2-4	TRBD1	NA	TGCAGCGGGGAGGACAGGGCAAGTCAGTACTTC	CSGEDRASQYF
TRBV5-8	TRBJ2-2	TRBD1	NA	TGTGCCAGCAGCGAGGACAGGGCGGACGGGGAGCTGTTTTTT	CASSEDRADGELFF